The 10 T cell receptor beta chains listed next were all sequenced from one sample in a study of shared clonotypes between healthy human individuals. The data were produced by immunoSEQ multiplex PCR, yet TCRdb's version contains in-frame clones alone and is incomplete. The data show roughly 2.6 million clones, with around nine tenths seen just once and more than 0.12% held by the top ten. Sequenced material: naive CD4+ T cells sorted from blood. Regarding subset: CD45RA+ positively selected. The receptor set was obtained from a man aged 18-30 years in good health.

The chain links TRBV12-5 to TRBJ1-5, with 8 bases matching TRBD1. V gave up 5 bases and J gave up 1 base; unmatched junction bases: 4. The length of the CDR3 is 15 residues. The germline V gene encodes CDR1 LGHNT and CDR2 FRNRAP. In DNA, the CDR3 is TGTGCTAGTGGTCCCGGGACAGGAAGCAATCAGCCCCAGCATTTT. Translating gives CASGPGTGSNQPQHF.

The V call is TRBV7-2, the J call TRBJ2-4; D ambiguous. Trimming removed 1 base from V and 0 bases from J, with 10 bases in between. Germline assignment: CDR1 SGHTA and CDR2 FQGNSA. This CDR3 region has 16 residues. CDR3 amino acids: CASSLVADLAKNIQYF. Here the CDR3 DNA reads TGTGCCAGCAGCTTAGTTGCGGACCTAGCCAAAAACATTCAGTACTTC.

The V gene is TRBV5-1, the J gene TRBJ1-4; a weak D match, TRBD1 (5 bases). The germline CDR1 and CDR2 sequences are SGHRS and YFSETQ. The CDR3 has 13 amino acids. The ends were cut back, 4 bases at V and 8 bases at J, with 12 bases in the middle. The CDR3 DNA reads as TGCGCCAGCAGCGCCCGGGGCCAGGAAAAACTGTTTTTT. The encoded protein is CASSARGQEKLFF.

The rearrangement links TRBV30 to TRBJ1-5, with a tentative D call TRBD1 (6 bases). The CDR3 loop spans 12 amino acids. Germline loops: CDR1 GTSNPN, CDR2 SVGIG (reference sequence). V was pared by 5 bases and J by 9 bases, with 14 bases between. CDR3 DNA sequence: TGTGCCTGGGGGACATATCGGGGGCCCCAGCATTTT. Its translation is CAWGTYRGPQHF. Filled out from reference TRBV30 and TRBJ1-5, the complete variable domain reads SQTIHQWPATLVQPVGSPLSLECTVEGTSNPNLYWYRQAAGRGLQLLFYSVGIGQISSEVPQNLSASRPQDRQFILSSKKLLLSDSGFYLCAWGTYRGPQHFGDGTRLSIL.

V gene TRBV5-3 combines with J gene TRBJ2-3; 14 nucleotides match TRBD2. TRBV5-3 is reported as an ORF; its role is uncertain. This CDR3 spans 16 amino acids. After removal of 4 bases from V and 2 bases from J, the junction contained 3 bases not matched to a gene. The CDR3, as DNA: TGTGCCAGAAGCCCGGGACTAGCGGGGGACACAGATACGCAGTATTTT. It translates to CARSPGLAGDTDTQYF.

This clone is a singleton in its sample. The V call is TRBV29-1, the J call TRBJ2-3; tentative D call: TRBD1 (5 bases). Germline V gene data show CDR1 as SQVTM and CDR2 as ANQGSEA. Trimming took off 2 bases at V and 0 bases at J, with 12 bases between the two ends. The CDR3 totals 15 residues. CDR3 region: CSVEPGSTSTDTQYF. CDR3 coding DNA: TGCAGCGTTGAACCAGGGTCCACTAGCACAGATACGCAGTATTTT.

CDR3 in amino acids: CASSLDRDTIYF. DNA of the CDR3: TGTGCCAGCAGCTTGGATAGGGACACCATATATTTT. The chain is built from TRBV5-4 and TRBJ1-3; D not resolved. V lost 0 bases, J lost 8 bases, and 6 bases lay in between. CDR3 size: 12 residues. CDR1 and CDR2 from the germline V gene are SGHNT and YYREEE (reference sequence).

Here the CDR3 DNA reads TGTGCCAGCAGTGAGACGGGGGCGCTTTCACCCCTCCACTTT. Translating it yields CASSETGALSPLHF. The chain combines TRBV6-1 with TRBJ1-6, with a weak D call TRBD1 (6 bases). CDR3 length: 14 residues. Trimming shortened V by 3 bases and J by 9 bases, and 12 bases separated the two germline ends. Germline values: CDR1 MNHNS, CDR2 SASEGT.

The gene calls are TRBV7-9 and TRBJ1-3; 8 nucleotides align to TRBD1. Germline V gene sequence: CDR1 SEHNR, CDR2 FQNEAQ (reference sequence). V lost 3 bases, J lost 1 base, and 5 bases stayed unmatched. This CDR3 spans 16 amino acids. CDR3 amino acids: CASSFFQGASGNTIYF. The CDR3 DNA follows: TGTGCCAGCAGCTTTTTTCAGGGGGCATCTGGAAACACCATATATTTT.

The V and J genes are TRBV10-2 and TRBJ2-3, with TRBD2 matching over 7 bases. Germline V lookup: CDR1 WSHSY, CDR2 SAAADI. V trimming: 6 bases; J trimming: 2 bases; junction bases outside the gene matches: 8. The CDR3 runs to 15 residues. CDR3 bases: TGCGCCAGCAGGGATTCGACTAGCTCCACAGATACGCAGTATTTT. Its protein product is CASRDSTSSTDTQYF.